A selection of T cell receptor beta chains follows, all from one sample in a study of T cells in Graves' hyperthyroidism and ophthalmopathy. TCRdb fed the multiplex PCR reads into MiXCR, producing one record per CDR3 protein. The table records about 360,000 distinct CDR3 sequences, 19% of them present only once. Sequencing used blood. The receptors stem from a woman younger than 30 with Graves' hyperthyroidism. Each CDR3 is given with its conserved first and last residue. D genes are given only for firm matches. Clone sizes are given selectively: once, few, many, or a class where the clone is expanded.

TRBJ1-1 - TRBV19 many TGTGCCAGTAAGTACAGGATGAACACTGAAGCTTTCTTT CASKYRMNTEAFF
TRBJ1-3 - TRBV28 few TGTGCCACTGCTTGGGCCTTCTCTGGAAACACCATATATTTT CATAWAFSGNTIYF
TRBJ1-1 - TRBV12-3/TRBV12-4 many TGTGCCAGCAGTTTAGGGGTGGTCGGTGTTGAAGCTTTCTTT CASSLGVVGVEAFF
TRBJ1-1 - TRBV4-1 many TGCGCCAGCAGCCCCCCTAACGGGAGGGACACTGAAGCTTTCTTT CASSPPNGRDTEAFF
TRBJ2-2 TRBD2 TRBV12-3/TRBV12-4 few TGTGCCAGCAGTTTAGAAGTAGCGGGGACCACCGGGGAGCTGTGTTTT CASSLEVAGTTGELCF
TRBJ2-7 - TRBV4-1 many TGCGCCAGCAGCCCGAGGCGGGACTCCTACGAGCAGTACTTC CASSPRRDSYEQYF
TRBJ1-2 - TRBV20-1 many TGCAGTGCTAGAGTGGGGGGAAACTATGGCTACACCTTC CSARVGGNYGYTF
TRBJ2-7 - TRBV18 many TGTGCCAGCTCCCGGACAGGGACCGGGGGGAACGAGCAGTACTTC CASSRTGTGGNEQYF
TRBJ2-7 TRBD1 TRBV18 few TGTGCCAGCTCACCGCTAACAGGGGGCTCCGAGCAGTACTTC CASSPLTGGSEQYF
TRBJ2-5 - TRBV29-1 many TGCAGCGTTGAAGCCGAGGACCGCAGCGAGACCCAGTACTTC CSVEAEDRSETQYF
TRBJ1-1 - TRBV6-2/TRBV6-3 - TGTGCCAGCAGTTATCGCAGTATGAACACTGAAGCTTTCTTT CASSYRSMNTEAFF
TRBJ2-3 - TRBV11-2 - TGTGCCAGCAGCATCTACGCAGATACGCAGTATTTT CASSIYADTQYF
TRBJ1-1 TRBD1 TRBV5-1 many TGCGCCAGCAGCTTGGACCCGACAGGGTCCGAATTGCACACTGAAGCTTTCTTT CASSLDPTGSELHTEAFF
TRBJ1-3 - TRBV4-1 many TGCGCCAGCAGCCAAGATTCAGGGGAAGGAAACACCATATATTTT CASSQDSGEGNTIYF
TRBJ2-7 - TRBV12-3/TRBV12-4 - TGTGCCAGCAAGGGGCCAAACACCTACGAGCAGTACTTC CASKGPNTYEQYF
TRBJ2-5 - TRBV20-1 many TGCAGTGCTAGAAGGGGGGGCGAGGAGACCCAGTACTTC CSARRGGEETQYF
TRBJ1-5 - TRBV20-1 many TGCAGTGCCCATTTTGATGGGCGCAATCAGCCCCAGCATTTT CSAHFDGRNQPQHF
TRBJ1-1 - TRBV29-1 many TGCAGCGTTGTTCATTCAGCGAACACTGAAGCTTTCTTT CSVVHSANTEAFF
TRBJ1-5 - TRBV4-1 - TGCGCCAGCAGCCAATTTGTCGTCGGGAATCAGCCCCAGCATTTT CASSQFVVGNQPQHF
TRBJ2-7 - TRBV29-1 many TGCAGCGTACTATCACCGGACCTTCGCTACGAGCAGTACTTC CSVLSPDLRYEQYF
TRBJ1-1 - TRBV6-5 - TGTGCCAGCGTTACCAGGGTCCTGAACACTGAAGCTTTCTTT CASVTRVLNTEAFF
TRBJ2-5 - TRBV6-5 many TGTGCCAGCAGTTCCTCACTAGGCAGAGAGACCCAGTACTTC CASSSSLGRETQYF
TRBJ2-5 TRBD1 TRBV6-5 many TGTGCCAGCAGTATCGTAAGGACAGGGCCAGAGACCCAGTACTTC CASSIVRTGPETQYF
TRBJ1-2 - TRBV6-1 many TGTGCCAGCAGTGAAGCGGTAGGGGTGGGGGCTGGCTACACCTTC CASSEAVGVGAGYTF
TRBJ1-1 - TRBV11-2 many TGTGCCAGCAGCTTAAGGGGGGCAGGGGCCATGAACACTGAAGCTTTCTTT CASSLRGAGAMNTEAFF
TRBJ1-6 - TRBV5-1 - TGCGCCAGAAAAGGACAGACGCCTTCGGGGAATTCACCCCTCCACTTT CARKGQTPSGNSPLHF
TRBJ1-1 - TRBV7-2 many TGTGCCAGCAGCTTATACTTGGCAGATGAAGCTTTCTTT CASSLYLADEAFF
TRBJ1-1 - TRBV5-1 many TGCGCCAGCAGCTTGGGTGCCGGGCCCATGAACACTGAAGCTTTCTTT CASSLGAGPMNTEAFF
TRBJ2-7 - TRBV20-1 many TGCAGTGCCCGCCTAGCGACCACTTCCTACGAGCAGTACTTC CSARLATTSYEQYF
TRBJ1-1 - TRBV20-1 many TGCAGTGCTAGGAGGGGGACGAACACTGAAGCTTTCTTT CSARRGTNTEAFF
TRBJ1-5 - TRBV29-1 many TGCAGCGTTGATGACGGTAGCAATCAGCCCCAGCATTTT CSVDDGSNQPQHF
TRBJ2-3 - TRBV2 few TGTGCCAGCAATTCGGGAACGGGGGAAGATACGCAGTATTTT CASNSGTGEDTQYF
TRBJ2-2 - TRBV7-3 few TGTGCCAGCAGCCGTGGGCGGTCAAGAAACGCCGGGGAGCTGTTTTTT CASSRGRSRNAGELFF
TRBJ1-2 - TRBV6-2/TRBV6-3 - TGTGCCAGCAGTTCAGGGGCAGGAAGGAACTATGGCTACACCTTC CASSSGAGRNYGYTF
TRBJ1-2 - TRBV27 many TGTGCCAGCAGCCGTAACAGGGCTTATGGCTACACCTTC CASSRNRAYGYTF
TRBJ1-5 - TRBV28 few TGTGCCAGCAGTCCCATGATAGGGATTGGGAATCAGCCCCAGCATTTT CASSPMIGIGNQPQHF
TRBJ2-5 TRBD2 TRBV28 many TGTGCCAGCAGGTCCGGGGGGGAGACGGAGACCCAGTACTTC CASRSGGETETQYF
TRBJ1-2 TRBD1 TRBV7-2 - TGTGCCAGCAGCCCTCAGGAGGACAGGATATATGGCTACACCTTC CASSPQEDRIYGYTF
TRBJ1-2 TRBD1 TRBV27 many TGTGCCAGCAGTTCCTGGGGACAGGGTTACGGCTACACCTTC CASSSWGQGYGYTF
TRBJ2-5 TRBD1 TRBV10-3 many TGTGCCATCAGTGGGGGGACAGGGGGCTCAGGGGAGACCCAGTACTTC CAISGGTGGSGETQYF
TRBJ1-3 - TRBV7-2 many TGTGCCAGCAGCTTAAGGCTAGGGACTTCTACGGGAAACACCATATATTTT CASSLRLGTSTGNTIYF
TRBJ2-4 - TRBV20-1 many TGCAGTGCTCGAGGGGATTTCGGGACCAAAAACATTCAGTACTTC CSARGDFGTKNIQYF
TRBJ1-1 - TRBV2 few TGTGCCAGCCACCCGGGGACCACAACGACTGAAGCTTTCTTT CASHPGTTTTEAFF
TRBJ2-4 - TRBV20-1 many TGCAGTGCCAGAGGGGGGGGGCAGGCTACTCAGTACTTC CSARGGGQATQYF
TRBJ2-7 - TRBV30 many TGTGCCTGGAGTGGACAGGGAGGAACCTACGAGCAGTACTTC CAWSGQGGTYEQYF
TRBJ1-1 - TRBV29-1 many TGCAGCGTCCTCAACCGGAATTCCGCTGAAGCTTTCTTT CSVLNRNSAEAFF
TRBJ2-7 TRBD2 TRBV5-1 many TGCGCCAGCAGCCAGGTACTAGCGGGGGGAAACGAGCAGTACTTC CASSQVLAGGNEQYF
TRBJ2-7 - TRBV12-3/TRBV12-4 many TGTGCCAGCAGTTTTTTTCGAGGAGGGCTCGAGCAGTACTTC CASSFFRGGLEQYF
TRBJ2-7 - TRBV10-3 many TGTGCCATCAGTGCGGGACGGACTTCCTACGAGCAGTACTTC CAISAGRTSYEQYF
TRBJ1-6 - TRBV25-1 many TGTGCCAGCAGTGAATTTCTGGCAAATTCACCCCTCCACTTT CASSEFLANSPLHF
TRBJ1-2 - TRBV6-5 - TGTGCCAGCAGTTACGGGCAGGGAGGCTACACCTTC CASSYGQGGYTF
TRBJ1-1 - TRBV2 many TGTGCCAGCAGTGACCGACGGGGTACTGAAGCTTTCTTT CASSDRRGTEAFF
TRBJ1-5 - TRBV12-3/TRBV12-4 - TGTGCCAGCAGTTTCCTAGAGGGGAATCAGCCCCACCATTTT CASSFLEGNQPHHF
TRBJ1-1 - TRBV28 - TGTGCCAGCAGCCGGACCTTGGGCTATGAAGCTTTCTTT CASSRTLGYEAFF
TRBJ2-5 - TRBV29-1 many TGCAGCGTTGAGGCTGCCGCGGGGCCCCTCCTGGGAGGGACCCAGTACTTC CSVEAAAGPLLGGTQYF
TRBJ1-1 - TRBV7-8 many TGTGCCAGCAGCTTACGCGTCGGAAGCGGGGACACTGAAGCTTTCTTT CASSLRVGSGDTEAFF